Below are 17 T cell receptor beta chains sequenced from a single sample in a study of OX40 agonist ivuxolimab in advanced cancers. Here immunoSEQ multiplex PCR was the method, and the copy in TCRdb shows in-frame clones only, minus some. The sample records tens of thousands of clones, 65% to 85% being singletons. This specimen was CD4+ or CD8+ T cells sorted from blood, taken in a trial of the OX40 agonist ivuxolimab. The receptors originated from an adult with an advanced solid tumor such as melanoma, head and neck, liver or kidney cancer.

The chain couples TRBV9 to TRBJ2-1; TRBD2 might be the D (6 bases). The CDR3 has 18 residues. The germline V gene encodes CDR1 SGDLS and CDR2 YYNGEE. Between the trimmed V and J ends, which lost 3 bases and 6 bases, there was a span of 25 bases. As DNA, the CDR3 is TGTGCCAGCAGCGCACAGACCGGGAGACTAGGGTACCGCAATGAGCAGTTCTTC. This codes for CASSAQTGRLGYRNEQFF.

CDR3 residues: CASRRGGTGIMYGYTF. CDR3 DNA: TGTGCCAGCCGTAGGGGGGGGACAGGGATTATGTATGGCTACACCTTC. This chain uses TRBV27 with TRBJ1-2, with TRBD1 matching 9 bases. The germline gives CDR1 MNHEY, CDR2 SMNVEV (reference sequence). The CDR3 is made up of 16 amino acids. The trim removed 8 bases at V and 5 bases at J, leaving 15 bases unmatched.

This chain joins TRBV13 and TRBJ2-7; 10 nucleotides align to TRBD2. Germline assignment: CDR1 PRHDT and CDR2 FYEKMQ (reference sequence). The CDR3 has 15 residues. Trimming took 5 bases from V and 4 from J; bases not matched to a gene: 8. CDR3 DNA: TGTGCCAGCAGCCGGGGACTAGCGAAGGGGTACGAGCAGTACTTC. This sequence encodes CASSRGLAKGYEQYF.

The chain couples TRBV11-1 to TRBJ1-1; D is ambiguous. The CDR3 is 12 amino acids. Germline lookup yields CDR1 SGHAT and CDR2 FQDESV (reference sequence). With 2 bases removed from V and 1 base from J, the gap between germline ends came to 2 bases. CDR3 DNA sequence: TGTGCCAGCAGCTTACAGAACACTGAAGCTTTCTTT. Translation gives CASSLQNTEAFF.

This chain connects TRBV19 to TRBJ1-1; D is ambiguous. Trimming removed 6 bases at V and 0 bases at J, with 14 bases between. The CDR3 totals 15 residues. Germline assignment: CDR1 LNHDA and CDR2 SQIVND (reference sequence). The CDR3 loop reads CASSITPRVNTEAFF. CDR3 coding DNA: TGTGCCAGTAGCATCACCCCAAGGGTGAACACTGAAGCTTTCTTT.

The CDR3 DNA follows: TGTGCCAGCAATAATTTAGCTAGCAATCAGCCCCAGCATTTT. Its protein is CASNNLASNQPQHF. This chain links TRBV6-5 with TRBJ1-5; D gene ambiguous. V was trimmed by 7 bases and J by 0 bases, leaving 10 bases between them. From germline, CDR1 is MNHEY and CDR2 SVGAGI. CDR3 length equals 14 residues.

The V call is TRBV19, the J call TRBJ2-7; 8 bases fit TRBD1. CDR1 LNHDA and CDR2 SQIVND come from the germline V gene (reference sequence). J lost 4 bases, V lost 5 bases, and 13 bases had no gene match. CDR3 length: 16 residues. This CDR3 is CASSGNRGTGVYEQYF. The CDR3 DNA follows: TGTGCCAGTAGTGGGAACCGAGGGACAGGAGTTTACGAGCAGTACTTC. Based on the CDR3 plus reference TRBV19 and TRBJ2-7, the full variable domain is DGGITQSPKYLFRKEGQNVTLSCEQNLNHDAMYWYRQDPGQGLRLIYYSQIVNDFQKGDIAEGYSVSREKKESFPLTVTSAQKNPTAFYLCASSGNRGTGVYEQYFGPGTRLTVT.

The V call is TRBV19, the J call TRBJ1-4, with D unresolved. This CDR3 has 15 residues. Trimming removed 5 bases from V and 5 bases from J, with 15 bases in between. Looked up from germline, CDR1 is LNHDA and CDR2 is SQIVND (reference sequence). CDR3 amino acids: CASSATMGSNEKLFF. CDR3 in DNA: TGTGCCAGTAGTGCCACAATGGGGAGCAATGAAAAACTGTTTTTT.

In nucleotides, the CDR3 is TGTGCCAGCAGTTCGGAAGGCGGAGCTTTCTTT. Translation: CASSSEGGAFF. V gene TRBV27 combines with J gene TRBJ1-1; D is unclear. This CDR3 region has 11 residues. Germline V gene sequence: CDR1 MNHEY, CDR2 SMNVEV (reference sequence). Deletions cut 4 bases from V and 10 bases from J, with 10 bases between.

This chain joins TRBV7-9 and TRBJ1-5, with D maybe TRBD1 (5 bases). V lost 4 bases and J lost 7, with 14 bases in between. Germline CDR1 is SEHNR and CDR2 is FQNEAQ (reference sequence). This CDR3 has 14 amino acids. CDR3 in DNA: TGTGCCAGCAGCTCCCGGGGCGGGGGACAGCCCCAGCATTTT. Translated, it gives CASSSRGGGQPQHF.

The chain carries TRBV27 and TRBJ1-1; 7 bases fit TRBD1. V shed 7 bases, J shed 4 bases, and the junction held 18 bases outside the gene matches. CDR3 length: 17 residues. Germline CDR1 reads MNHEY; CDR2 reads SMNVEV (reference sequence). CDR3 amino acids: CASTHRIWQGEGTEAFF. In DNA form, the CDR3 reads TGTGCCAGCACCCACCGTATCTGGCAGGGGGAGGGCACTGAAGCTTTCTTT.

The chain carries TRBV29-1 and TRBJ1-2, with TRBD1 matching 12 bases. This CDR3 is built from 13 residues. Germline values: CDR1 SQVTM, CDR2 ANQGSEA. V was pared by 6 bases and J by 4 bases, with 3 bases of the junction left unmatched. CDR3 loop: CSVGQGAGYGYTF. The DNA of the CDR3 is TGCAGCGTGGGACAGGGGGCCGGCTATGGCTACACCTTC.

The CDR3 DNA follows: TGTGCCAGTAGTAAGGGACTTGAGCAGTTCTTC. Translating it yields CASSKGLEQFF. V usage is TRBV19 and J usage is TRBJ2-1, with D perhaps matching TRBD2 (6 bases). This CDR3 comprises 11 residues. The ends were cut back, 4 bases at V and 9 bases at J, with 7 bases in the middle. Germline-derived CDR1 and CDR2 are LNHDA and SQIVND (reference sequence).

This clone appeared once. The J gene is TRBJ1-1, the V gene TRBV29-1; D remains unclear. This CDR3 has 13 residues. Germline values: CDR1 SQVTM, CDR2 ANQGSEA. The ends were cut back, 4 bases at V and 7 bases at J, with 16 bases in the middle. The CDR3 coding sequence is TGCAGCGTTGCAAAGGACGCCGGTATTGAAGCTTTCTTT. Protein sequence: CSVAKDAGIEAFF.

V usage is TRBV18 and J usage is TRBJ1-1; maybe TRBD1 (5 bases). The CDR3 runs to 14 residues. Germline-derived CDR1 and CDR2 are KGHSH and LQKENI. V shed 2 bases and J shed 3 bases, with 10 bases lying between them. CDR3 sequence (DNA): TGTGCCAGCTCACCAGAAGGGGCCTACACTGAAGCTTTCTTT. Translation gives CASSPEGAYTEAFF.

The chain combines TRBV6-5 with TRBJ2-1; TRBD2 is a possible D gene (6 bases). This CDR3 is built from 14 residues. Trimming shortened V by 5 bases and J by 3 bases, and 11 bases separated the two germline ends. Germline V lookup: CDR1 MNHEY, CDR2 SVGAGI. The CDR3 sequence is CASSENSGYNEQFF. CDR3 DNA sequence: TGTGCCAGCAGTGAAAATAGCGGCTACAATGAGCAGTTCTTC.

J is TRBJ2-7 and V is TRBV4-2; tentative D call: TRBD2 (6 bases). This CDR3 contains 14 residues. The germline V gene encodes CDR1 LGHNA and CDR2 YNFKEQ. V was clipped by 1 base and J by 3 bases, with 10 bases between them. In DNA form, the CDR3 reads TGTGCCAGCAGCCAAGTGGGCGGGGTCTACGAGCAGTACTTC. Translating gives CASSQVGGVYEQYF.